A selection of T cell receptor beta chains follows, all from one sample in a study of T cells in Graves' hyperthyroidism and ophthalmopathy. In TCRdb, the multiplex PCR reads were re-called with MiXCR into one record per CDR3 protein. In the table there are 300,000 to 450,000 distinct CDR3 sequences, 15% to 20% of which are singletons. The material sequenced was blood. The receptors shown here come from a woman in her thirties or forties with Graves' ophthalmopathy. The CDR3 runs from the conserved cysteine through the conserved F or W. D genes are given only for firm matches. Clone sizes are given selectively: once, few, many, or a class where the clone is expanded.

clone_size: many; j_call: TRBJ2-5; d_call: .; v_call: TRBV28; cdr3_nt: TGTGCCAGCAGTTCAGTTGCACAGGGTGTAGTAGAGACCCAGTACTTC; cdr3_aa: CASSSVAQGVVETQYF
clone_size: few; j_call: TRBJ1-5; d_call: .; v_call: TRBV6-2/TRBV6-3; cdr3_nt: TGTGCCAGCAGTTGGGGAGATAGCAATCAGCCCCAGCATTTT; cdr3_aa: CASSWGDSNQPQHF
clone_size: many; j_call: TRBJ1-1; d_call: .; v_call: TRBV4-3; cdr3_nt: TGCGCCAGCAGCCAAAGGGGACACGTGAACACTGAAGCTTTCTTT; cdr3_aa: CASSQRGHVNTEAFF
clone_size: many; j_call: TRBJ2-7; d_call: .; v_call: TRBV24-1; cdr3_nt: TGTGCCACCAGTGATGATAACTCCTACGAGCAGTACTTC; cdr3_aa: CATSDDNSYEQYF
clone_size: many; j_call: TRBJ1-1; d_call: .; v_call: TRBV4-1; cdr3_nt: TGCGCCAGCAGCCAGCCGGGTCGTAGGAACACTGAAGCTTTCTTT; cdr3_aa: CASSQPGRRNTEAFF
clone_size: many; j_call: TRBJ1-3; d_call: .; v_call: TRBV4-2; cdr3_nt: TGTGCCAGCAGCCAAGAACGGCCCAACTCTGGAAACACCATATATTTT; cdr3_aa: CASSQERPNSGNTIYF
clone_size: many; j_call: TRBJ2-7; d_call: .; v_call: TRBV9; cdr3_nt: TGTGCCAGCAGCGTGGGGACCTTAAGCTCCTACGAGCAGTACTTC; cdr3_aa: CASSVGTLSSYEQYF
clone_size: many; j_call: TRBJ2-7; d_call: TRBD2; v_call: TRBV2; cdr3_nt: TGTGCCAGCAGTGACAGGACTAGCTCCTACGAGCAGTACTTC; cdr3_aa: CASSDRTSSYEQYF
clone_size: many; j_call: TRBJ1-1; d_call: .; v_call: TRBV7-8; cdr3_nt: TGTGCCAGCAGCTTAGGTCAATTTACTGAAGCTTTCTTT; cdr3_aa: CASSLGQFTEAFF
clone_size: many; j_call: TRBJ2-5; d_call: TRBD2; v_call: TRBV20-1; cdr3_nt: TGCAGTTGTCACCCGACTAGCTCGGAGACCCAGTACTTC; cdr3_aa: CSCHPTSSETQYF
clone_size: many; j_call: TRBJ1-2; d_call: .; v_call: TRBV30; cdr3_nt: TGTGCCTGGAGTGTAAGGGGGGCTAGTGGCTACACCTTC; cdr3_aa: CAWSVRGASGYTF
clone_size: many; j_call: TRBJ2-5; d_call: TRBD2; v_call: TRBV28; cdr3_nt: TGTGCCAGCAGTTTTCGGCGGGAGGGCTACCAAGAGACCCAGTACTTC; cdr3_aa: CASSFRREGYQETQYF
clone_size: many; j_call: TRBJ2-7; d_call: .; v_call: TRBV11-2; cdr3_nt: TGTGCCAGCAGCTTAAAGGGCGATCCTTACGAGCAGTACTTC; cdr3_aa: CASSLKGDPYEQYF
clone_size: .; j_call: TRBJ1-1; d_call: .; v_call: TRBV28; cdr3_nt: TGTGCCAGCAGTTCCTCCAGGGATAAAGCTTTCTTT; cdr3_aa: CASSSSRDKAFF
clone_size: many; j_call: TRBJ2-7; d_call: .; v_call: TRBV25-1; cdr3_nt: TGTGCCAGCAGTGAATGGAATGGAGGATACGAGCAGTACTTC; cdr3_aa: CASSEWNGGYEQYF
clone_size: many; j_call: TRBJ1-1; d_call: TRBD1; v_call: TRBV29-1; cdr3_nt: TGCAGCGTACCCAGGGCCGACAGGGCGAACACTGAAGCTTTCTTT; cdr3_aa: CSVPRADRANTEAFF
clone_size: many; j_call: TRBJ1-5; d_call: .; v_call: TRBV6-2/TRBV6-3; cdr3_nt: TGTGCCAGCACCGTAGAAGAACAGCGCAATCAGCCCCAGCATTTT; cdr3_aa: CASTVEEQRNQPQHF
clone_size: many; j_call: TRBJ1-4; d_call: .; v_call: TRBV28; cdr3_nt: TGTGCCAGCAGACTATTAACTGCGGGGTCTCCCGATGAAAAACTGTTTTTT; cdr3_aa: CASRLLTAGSPDEKLFF
clone_size: many; j_call: TRBJ2-7; d_call: .; v_call: TRBV29-1; cdr3_nt: TGCAGCGTTGAAGAGGAGTGGGGATTAAACGAGCAGTACTTC; cdr3_aa: CSVEEEWGLNEQYF
clone_size: many; j_call: TRBJ2-7; d_call: TRBD2; v_call: TRBV27; cdr3_nt: TGTGCCAGCCAAGCACATGGACTAGCCCTCAAACCCTCCTACGAGCAGTACTTC; cdr3_aa: CASQAHGLALKPSYEQYF
clone_size: many; j_call: TRBJ1-2; d_call: .; v_call: TRBV28; cdr3_nt: TGTGCCACCGTGGTGCAGAATCGCTACACCTTC; cdr3_aa: CATVVQNRYTF
clone_size: .; j_call: TRBJ2-7; d_call: TRBD1; v_call: TRBV18; cdr3_nt: TGTGCCAGCTCACCACCGGGGACAGGGGACTACGAGCAGTACTTC; cdr3_aa: CASSPPGTGDYEQYF
clone_size: .; j_call: TRBJ2-7; d_call: TRBD2; v_call: TRBV4-1; cdr3_nt: TGCGCCAGCAGCCAAGAGTCTAGCGGGTGGGGGGAGCAGTACTTC; cdr3_aa: CASSQESSGWGEQYF
clone_size: many; j_call: TRBJ1-6; d_call: .; v_call: TRBV28; cdr3_nt: TGTGCCAGCAGTTTACGAGGGAATTCACCCCTCCACTTT; cdr3_aa: CASSLRGNSPLHF
clone_size: few; j_call: TRBJ2-6; d_call: TRBD1; v_call: TRBV6-2/TRBV6-3; cdr3_nt: TGTGCCAGCTCTCATCTTGACAGGGAGTTCTCTGGGGCCAACGTCCTGACTTTC; cdr3_aa: CASSHLDREFSGANVLTF
clone_size: many; j_call: TRBJ1-1; d_call: .; v_call: TRBV15; cdr3_nt: TGTGCCACCAGCAGGCAGAGGCGAGGGGAGACTGAAGCTTTCTTT; cdr3_aa: CATSRQRRGETEAFF
clone_size: many; j_call: TRBJ1-5; d_call: TRBD1; v_call: TRBV28; cdr3_nt: TGTGCCAGCAACAGGGGGGTCATGAGTCAGCCCCAGCATTTT; cdr3_aa: CASNRGVMSQPQHF
clone_size: many; j_call: TRBJ1-1; d_call: .; v_call: TRBV30; cdr3_nt: TGTGCCTGGAGTCCCAGGGTCGGTTGGGCTTTCTTT; cdr3_aa: CAWSPRVGWAFF
clone_size: many; j_call: TRBJ2-7; d_call: TRBD2; v_call: TRBV20-1; cdr3_nt: TGCAGTGCTAGCGTAGCGGGAGTATCCTACGAGCAGTACTTC; cdr3_aa: CSASVAGVSYEQYF
clone_size: many; j_call: TRBJ2-7; d_call: TRBD1; v_call: TRBV27; cdr3_nt: TGTGCCAGCAGTGGCGGACAGGGGCCACCGTACGAGCAGTACTTC; cdr3_aa: CASSGGQGPPYEQYF
clone_size: many; j_call: TRBJ2-2; d_call: .; v_call: TRBV28; cdr3_nt: TGTGCCAGCAACCTACCCGGGGAGCTGTTTTTT; cdr3_aa: CASNLPGELFF
clone_size: many; j_call: TRBJ1-1; d_call: .; v_call: TRBV7-9; cdr3_nt: TGTGCCAGCAGCTTAGACGTAGTGAACACTGAAGCTTTCTTT; cdr3_aa: CASSLDVVNTEAFF
clone_size: many; j_call: TRBJ2-7; d_call: .; v_call: TRBV6-5; cdr3_nt: TGTGCCAGCAGTTCGCCTACTCGAGCGGGTATATCCTACGAGCAGTACTTC; cdr3_aa: CASSSPTRAGISYEQYF
clone_size: .; j_call: TRBJ2-2; d_call: .; v_call: TRBV29-1; cdr3_nt: TGCAGCGCAACCGGACGGGCGAACACCGGGGAGCTGTTTTTT; cdr3_aa: CSATGRANTGELFF
clone_size: many; j_call: TRBJ2-7; d_call: .; v_call: TRBV18; cdr3_nt: TGTGCCAGCTCACCATTAGTTCAAGCGGGCCCCTACGAGCAGTACTTC; cdr3_aa: CASSPLVQAGPYEQYF
clone_size: many; j_call: TRBJ2-5; d_call: .; v_call: TRBV11-1; cdr3_nt: TGTGCCAGCAGCCGAGGGGGAAGCGGGCAAGAGACCCAGTACTTC; cdr3_aa: CASSRGGSGQETQYF
clone_size: many; j_call: TRBJ2-7; d_call: TRBD1; v_call: TRBV2; cdr3_nt: TGTGCCAGCGAGGATTTGGGAGACAGGGAGAACGAGCAGTACTTC; cdr3_aa: CASEDLGDRENEQYF
clone_size: .; j_call: TRBJ2-2; d_call: .; v_call: TRBV2; cdr3_nt: TGTGCCAGCAGTGAAGGGTTGAGGGCGCTTACCGGGGAGCTGTTTTTT; cdr3_aa: CASSEGLRALTGELFF
clone_size: .; j_call: TRBJ1-5; d_call: .; v_call: TRBV11-2; cdr3_nt: TGTGCCAGCAGCCCAGACCCTTATAGCAATCAGCCCCAGCATTTT; cdr3_aa: CASSPDPYSNQPQHF
clone_size: .; j_call: TRBJ1-5; d_call: .; v_call: TRBV7-8; cdr3_nt: TGTGCCATCAGCTTAGAACTCGCAAGGGGCAATCAGCCCCAGCATTTT; cdr3_aa: CAISLELARGNQPQHF
clone_size: many; j_call: TRBJ1-1; d_call: TRBD1; v_call: TRBV18; cdr3_nt: TGTGCCAGCTCACCCCCGGGACAGACGAACACTGAAGCTTTCTTT; cdr3_aa: CASSPPGQTNTEAFF
clone_size: many; j_call: TRBJ2-3; d_call: .; v_call: TRBV2; cdr3_nt: TGTGCCAGCAGTGTAGGCCGCCTGGATACGCAGTATTTT; cdr3_aa: CASSVGRLDTQYF
clone_size: many; j_call: TRBJ1-2; d_call: TRBD1; v_call: TRBV2; cdr3_nt: TGTGCCAGCAGCGGACAGGGGATGTCTGGCTACACCTTC; cdr3_aa: CASSGQGMSGYTF
clone_size: .; j_call: TRBJ1-2; d_call: .; v_call: TRBV7-2; cdr3_nt: TGTGCCAGCGCCGCGGGGGGCGTCTACACCTTC; cdr3_aa: CASAAGGVYTF
clone_size: many; j_call: TRBJ2-2; d_call: .; v_call: TRBV30; cdr3_nt: TGTGCCTGGAGTGTAAAGATCCCCCTAGGGGGTGGGGAGCTGTTTTTT; cdr3_aa: CAWSVKIPLGGGELFF
clone_size: many; j_call: TRBJ2-5; d_call: .; v_call: TRBV4-1; cdr3_nt: TGCGCCAGCAGCCAAGAATTTACGGAGACCCAGTACTTC; cdr3_aa: CASSQEFTETQYF
clone_size: many; j_call: TRBJ2-2; d_call: TRBD2; v_call: TRBV12-3/TRBV12-4; cdr3_nt: TGTGCCAGCAGTTTCTCTAGCGGTGTAGCCACCGGGGAGCTGTTTTTT; cdr3_aa: CASSFSSGVATGELFF
clone_size: many; j_call: TRBJ1-1; d_call: .; v_call: TRBV2; cdr3_nt: TGTGCCAGCAGTGACGCCTGGGCGGCTTTCTTT; cdr3_aa: CASSDAWAAFF
clone_size: many; j_call: TRBJ1-2; d_call: .; v_call: TRBV30; cdr3_nt: TGTGCCTGGAGTGTAATGCAGGGGAACTATGGCTACACCTTC; cdr3_aa: CAWSVMQGNYGYTF
clone_size: few; j_call: TRBJ2-2; d_call: TRBD2; v_call: TRBV3-1; cdr3_nt: TGTGCCAGCAGGCGAACCGGGACTACTACCGGGGAGCTGTTTTTT; cdr3_aa: CASRRTGTTTGELFF
clone_size: many; j_call: TRBJ2-5; d_call: TRBD2; v_call: TRBV29-1; cdr3_nt: TGCAGCGTTGAACTAGAGGGACTAGCGGAAGAGACCCAGTACTTC; cdr3_aa: CSVELEGLAEETQYF
clone_size: few; j_call: TRBJ1-5; d_call: TRBD1; v_call: TRBV7-8; cdr3_nt: TGTGCCAGCAGCTCGACAGGGAAGTATCAGCCCCAGCATTTT; cdr3_aa: CASSSTGKYQPQHF
clone_size: .; j_call: TRBJ2-7; d_call: TRBD2; v_call: TRBV7-2; cdr3_nt: TGTGCCAGCAGCCAGCGGGGGGGAGTCTCCTACGAGCAGTCCTTC; cdr3_aa: CASSQRGGVSYEQSF
clone_size: few; j_call: TRBJ1-1; d_call: .; v_call: TRBV27; cdr3_nt: TGTGCCAGCAGTTTAGAGGGGACAAACAGTGAAGCTTTCTTT; cdr3_aa: CASSLEGTNSEAFF